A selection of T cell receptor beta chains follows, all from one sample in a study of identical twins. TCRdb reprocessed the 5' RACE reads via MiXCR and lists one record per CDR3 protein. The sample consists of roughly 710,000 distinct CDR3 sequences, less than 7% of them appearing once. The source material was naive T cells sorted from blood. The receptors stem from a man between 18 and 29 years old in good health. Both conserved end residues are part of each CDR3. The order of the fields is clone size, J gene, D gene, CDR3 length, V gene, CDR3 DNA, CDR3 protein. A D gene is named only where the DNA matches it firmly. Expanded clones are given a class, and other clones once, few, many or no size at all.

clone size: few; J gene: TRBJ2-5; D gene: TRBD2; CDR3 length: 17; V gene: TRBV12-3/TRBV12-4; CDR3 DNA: TGTGCCAGCAGTTCGGGACTAGCGGGAGGGTCGTGGGTGACCCAGTACTTC; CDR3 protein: CASSSGLAGGSWVTQYF
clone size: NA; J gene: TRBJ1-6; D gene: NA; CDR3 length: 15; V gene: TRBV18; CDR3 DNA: TGTGCCAGCTCTAAACAGGGACTTAAAAATTCACCCCTCCACTTT; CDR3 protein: CASSKQGLKNSPLHF
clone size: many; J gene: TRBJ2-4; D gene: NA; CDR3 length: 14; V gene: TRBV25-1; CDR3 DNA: TGTGCCAGTGCCCGGGTGGGAGTGGAAAACATTCAGTACTTC; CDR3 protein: CASARVGVENIQYF
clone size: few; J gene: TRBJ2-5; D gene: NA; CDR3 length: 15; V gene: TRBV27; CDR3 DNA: TGTGCCAGCAGTCCCCAACAGGGGAGGGGAGAGACCCAGTACTTC; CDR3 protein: CASSPQQGRGETQYF
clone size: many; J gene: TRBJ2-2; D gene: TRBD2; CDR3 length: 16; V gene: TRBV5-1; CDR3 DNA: TGCGCCAGCAGCCCCCGGGGTCTAGCGGTTCCCGGGGAGCTGTTTTTT; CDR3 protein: CASSPRGLAVPGELFF
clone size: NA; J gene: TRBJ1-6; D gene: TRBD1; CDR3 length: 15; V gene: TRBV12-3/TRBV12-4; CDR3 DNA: TGTGCCAGCAGTCCCCCGACCGAAGGGGGCACGGCCCTCCACTTT; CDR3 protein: CASSPPTEGGTALHF
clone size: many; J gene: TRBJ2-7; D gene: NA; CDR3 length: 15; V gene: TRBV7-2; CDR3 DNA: TGTGCCAGCAGCCAAGTGGGTTCTGGCTCCTACGAGCAGTACTTC; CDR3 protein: CASSQVGSGSYEQYF
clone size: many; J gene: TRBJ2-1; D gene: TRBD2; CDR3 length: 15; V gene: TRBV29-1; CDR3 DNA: TGCAGCGTTGAAGATCATGTGGGGGGGACCTCACCCCAGTTCTTC; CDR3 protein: CSVEDHVGGTSPQFF
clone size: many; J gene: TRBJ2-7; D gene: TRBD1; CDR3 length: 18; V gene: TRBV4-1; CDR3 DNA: TGCGCCAGCAGCCAACCCTATACTCCGGGACAGGCGATCTACGAGCAGTACTTC; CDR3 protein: CASSQPYTPGQAIYEQYF
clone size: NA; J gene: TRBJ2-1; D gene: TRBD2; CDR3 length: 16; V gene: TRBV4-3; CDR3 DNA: TGCGCCAGCAGCCAAGGCCCTAGCGGGAGATACAATGAGCAGTTCTTC; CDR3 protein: CASSQGPSGRYNEQFF
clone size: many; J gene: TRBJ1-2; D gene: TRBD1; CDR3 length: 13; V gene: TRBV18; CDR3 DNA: TGTGCCAGCTCCCTGGACAGGGCTCGGGGCTACACCTTC; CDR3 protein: CASSLDRARGYTF
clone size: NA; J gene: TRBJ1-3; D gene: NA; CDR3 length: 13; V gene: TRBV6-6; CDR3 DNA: TGTGCCAGCAGTTACGAGAGGACGGGCCCGTCGGATTTT; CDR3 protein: CASSYERTGPSDF
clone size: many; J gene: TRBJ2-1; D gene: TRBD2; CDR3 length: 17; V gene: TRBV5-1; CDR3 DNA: TGCGCCAGCATCATATCGTCTTATGGCGGGAGGCACAATGAGCAGTTCTTC; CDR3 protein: CASIISSYGGRHNEQFF
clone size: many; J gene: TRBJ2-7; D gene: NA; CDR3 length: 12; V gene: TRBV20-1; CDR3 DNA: TGCAGTGCTAGTCGGTCCCCCTACGAGCAGTACTTC; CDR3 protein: CSASRSPYEQYF
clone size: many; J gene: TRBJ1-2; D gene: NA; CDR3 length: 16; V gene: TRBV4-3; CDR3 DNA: TGCGCCAGCAGCCGGTTCATGGGGCCGCAAGGGGATGGCTACACCTTC; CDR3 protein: CASSRFMGPQGDGYTF
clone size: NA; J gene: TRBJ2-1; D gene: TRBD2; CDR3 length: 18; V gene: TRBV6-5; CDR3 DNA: TGTGCCAGCAGTTACGGGCAGCGATCGACTAGCGGGTACAATGAGCAGTTCTTC; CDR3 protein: CASSYGQRSTSGYNEQFF
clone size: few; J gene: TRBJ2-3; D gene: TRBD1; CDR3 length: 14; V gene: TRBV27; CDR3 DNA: TGTGCCAGCAGTCACACAGGGGGCAAAGATACGCAGTATTTT; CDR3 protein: CASSHTGGKDTQYF
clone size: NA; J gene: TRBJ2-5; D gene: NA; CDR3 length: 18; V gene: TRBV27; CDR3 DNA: TGTGCCAGCAGTTTACTTAGCGTCTCGAAACCTGGTCCCGAGTCCCAGTACTTC; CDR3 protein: CASSLLSVSKPGPESQYF
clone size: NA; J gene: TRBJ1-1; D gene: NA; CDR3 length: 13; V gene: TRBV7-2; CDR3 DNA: TGTGCCAGCAGCTTACGCGAAGGGACTGAAGCTTTCTTT; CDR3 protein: CASSLREGTEAFF
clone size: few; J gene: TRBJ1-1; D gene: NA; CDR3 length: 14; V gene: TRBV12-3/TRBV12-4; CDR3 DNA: TGTGCCAGCAGTTGGGCCCAAACGGGCACTGAAGCTTTCTTT; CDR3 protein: CASSWAQTGTEAFF
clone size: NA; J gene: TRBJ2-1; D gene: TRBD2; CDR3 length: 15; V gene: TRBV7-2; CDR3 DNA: TGTGCCAGCAGCTTAGCTAGCGGGAGAACCAATGAGCAGTTCTTC; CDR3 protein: CASSLASGRTNEQFF
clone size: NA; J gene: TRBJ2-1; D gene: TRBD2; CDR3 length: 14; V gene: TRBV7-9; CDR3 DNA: TGTGCCAGCAGCGTCGGATCTGGGGGGGATGAGCAGTTCTTC; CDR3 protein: CASSVGSGGDEQFF
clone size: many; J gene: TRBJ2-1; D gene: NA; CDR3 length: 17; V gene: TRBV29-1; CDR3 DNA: TGCAGCGTTGTAGGGGATCCCAAAGATCGCTCCTACAATGAGCAGTTCTTC; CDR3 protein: CSVVGDPKDRSYNEQFF
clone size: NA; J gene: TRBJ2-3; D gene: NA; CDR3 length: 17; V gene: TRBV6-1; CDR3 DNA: TGTGCCAGCAGTGAAGAACTTTCGGGGGTTAGCACAGATACGCAGTATTTT; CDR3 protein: CASSEELSGVSTDTQYF
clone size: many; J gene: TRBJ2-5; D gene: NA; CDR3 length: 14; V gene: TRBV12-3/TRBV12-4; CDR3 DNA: TGTGCCAGCAGCCTCAATGGACCGGGGGAGACCCAGTACTTC; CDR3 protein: CASSLNGPGETQYF
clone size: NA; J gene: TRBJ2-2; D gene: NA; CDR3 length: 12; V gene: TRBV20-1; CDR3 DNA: TGCAGTGCTCGACTAGTCACCGGGGAGCTGTTTTTT; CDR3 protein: CSARLVTGELFF
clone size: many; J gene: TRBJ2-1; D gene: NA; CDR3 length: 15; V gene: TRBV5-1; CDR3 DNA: TGCGCCAGCAGCTTGCTAGCGCTCGAGTACAATGAGCAGTTCTTC; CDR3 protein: CASSLLALEYNEQFF
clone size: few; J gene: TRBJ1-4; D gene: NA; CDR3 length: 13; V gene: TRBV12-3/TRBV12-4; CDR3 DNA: TGTGCCAGCAGTTTGGGGCTTAGTGAAAAACTGTTTTTT; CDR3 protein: CASSLGLSEKLFF
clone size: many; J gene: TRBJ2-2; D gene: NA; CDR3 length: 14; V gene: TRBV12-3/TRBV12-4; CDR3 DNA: TGTGCCAGCAGCACCCGGGCTACCACCGGGGAGCTGTTTTTT; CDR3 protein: CASSTRATTGELFF
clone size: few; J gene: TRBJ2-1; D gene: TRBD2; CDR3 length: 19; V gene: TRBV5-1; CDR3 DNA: TGCGCCAGCAGCTTGGCCATGGCTAGCGGGAGGGCCGGATACAATGAGCAGTTCTTC; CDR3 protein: CASSLAMASGRAGYNEQFF
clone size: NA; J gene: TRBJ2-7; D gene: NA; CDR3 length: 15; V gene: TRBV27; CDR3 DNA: TGTGCCAGCAGTTCCTCAGGTAGCCTTAGTGGCGAGCAGTACTTC; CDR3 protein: CASSSSGSLSGEQYF
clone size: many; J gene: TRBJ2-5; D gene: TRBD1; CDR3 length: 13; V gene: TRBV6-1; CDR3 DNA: TGTGCCAGCAGGAGACAGGGGGGAGAGACCCAGTACTTC; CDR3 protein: CASRRQGGETQYF
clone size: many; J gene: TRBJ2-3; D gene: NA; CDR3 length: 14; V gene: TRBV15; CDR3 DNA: TGTGCCACCAGCAGAGGAGCCGAGACAGATACGCAGTATTTT; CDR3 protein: CATSRGAETDTQYF
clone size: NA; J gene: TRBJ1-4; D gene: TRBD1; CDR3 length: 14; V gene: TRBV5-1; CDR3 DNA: TGCGCCAGCAGCTTTTCAGGGGGCAGGGAAAAACTGTTTTTT; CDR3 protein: CASSFSGGREKLFF
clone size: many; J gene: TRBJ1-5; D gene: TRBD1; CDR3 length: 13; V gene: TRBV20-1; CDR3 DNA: TGCAGTGCTAGCGGGACAGATGATCAGCCCCAGCATTTT; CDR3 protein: CSASGTDDQPQHF
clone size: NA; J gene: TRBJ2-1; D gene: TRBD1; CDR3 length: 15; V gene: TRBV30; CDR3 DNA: TGTGCCTGGACCCCCGGACAGGCAACCTACAATGAGCAGTTCTTC; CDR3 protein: CAWTPGQATYNEQFF
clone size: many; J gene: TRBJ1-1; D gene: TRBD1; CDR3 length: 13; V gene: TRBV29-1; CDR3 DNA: TGCAGCGTGATGACAGGGGGAAACACTGAAGCTTTCTTT; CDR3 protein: CSVMTGGNTEAFF
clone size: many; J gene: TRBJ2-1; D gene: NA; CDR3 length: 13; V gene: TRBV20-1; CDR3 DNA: TGCAGTGCTCCATTCCCGACAGTGAATGAGCAGTTCTTC; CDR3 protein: CSAPFPTVNEQFF
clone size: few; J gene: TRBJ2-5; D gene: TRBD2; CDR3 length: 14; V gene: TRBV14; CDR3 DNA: TGTGCCAGCAGCCAGACTAGCGGGAAAGGGACCCAGTACTTC; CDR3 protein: CASSQTSGKGTQYF
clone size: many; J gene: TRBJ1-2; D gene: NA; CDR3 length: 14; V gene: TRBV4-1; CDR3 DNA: TGCGCCAGCAGCCAAGACCCAGGGAACTATGGCTACACCTTC; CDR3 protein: CASSQDPGNYGYTF
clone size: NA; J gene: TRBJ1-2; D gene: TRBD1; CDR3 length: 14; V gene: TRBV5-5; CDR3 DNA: TGTACCAGCAGCTTAAGGACAGGGGTCTCTGGCTACACCTTC; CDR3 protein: CTSSLRTGVSGYTF
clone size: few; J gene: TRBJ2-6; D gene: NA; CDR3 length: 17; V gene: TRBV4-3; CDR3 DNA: TGCGCCAGCAGCCAGGAGGACAGTTCCTCTGGGGCCAACGTCCTGACTTTC; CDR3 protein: CASSQEDSSSGANVLTF
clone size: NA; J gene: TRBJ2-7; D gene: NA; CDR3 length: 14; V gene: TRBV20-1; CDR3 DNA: TGCAGTGCTAGAGATTGGCAGAGCTCCTACGAGCAGTACTTC; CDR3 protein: CSARDWQSSYEQYF
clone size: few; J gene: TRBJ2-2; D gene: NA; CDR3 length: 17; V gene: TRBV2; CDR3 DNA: TGTGCCAGCAGCCGGAGAGACATCAGCTTGAACACCGGGGAGCTGTTTTTT; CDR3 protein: CASSRRDISLNTGELFF
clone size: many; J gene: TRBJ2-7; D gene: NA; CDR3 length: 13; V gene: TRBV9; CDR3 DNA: TGTGCCAGCAGCTCAAGAGTAGACTCCGAGCAGTACTTC; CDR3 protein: CASSSRVDSEQYF
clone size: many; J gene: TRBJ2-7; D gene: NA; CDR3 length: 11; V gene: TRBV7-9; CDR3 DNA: TGTGCCAGCAGCTCCCAGGGTTGGCCGTACTTC; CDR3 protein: CASSSQGWPYF
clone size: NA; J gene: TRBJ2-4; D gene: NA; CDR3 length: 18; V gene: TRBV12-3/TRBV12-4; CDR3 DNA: TGTGCCAGCAGTGTCAGGGGGGAAGCGAGTATGGCCAAAAACATTCAGTACTTC; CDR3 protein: CASSVRGEASMAKNIQYF
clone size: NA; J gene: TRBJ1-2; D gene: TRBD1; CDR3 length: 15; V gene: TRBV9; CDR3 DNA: TGTGCCAGCAGCGTGGACACAGGGGTACTTCTTGGCTACACCTTC; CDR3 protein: CASSVDTGVLLGYTF
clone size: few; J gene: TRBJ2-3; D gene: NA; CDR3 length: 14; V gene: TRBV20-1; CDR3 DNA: TGCAGTGCCGAAATAAAAGGGGGGTCAGATACGCAGTATTTT; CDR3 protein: CSAEIKGGSDTQYF
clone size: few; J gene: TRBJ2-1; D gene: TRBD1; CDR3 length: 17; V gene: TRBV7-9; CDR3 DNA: TGTGCCAGCAGCCCAAGACAGGGTCCCAGCTCCTACAATGAGCAGTTCTTC; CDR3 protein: CASSPRQGPSSYNEQFF
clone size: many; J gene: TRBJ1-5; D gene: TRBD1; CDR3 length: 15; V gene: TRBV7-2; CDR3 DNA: TGTGCCAGCAGAGACAGGGGGCGTAACAATCAGCCCCAGCATTTT; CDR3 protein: CASRDRGRNNQPQHF
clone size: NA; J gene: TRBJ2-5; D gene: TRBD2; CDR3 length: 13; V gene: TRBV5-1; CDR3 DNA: TGCGCCAGCAGCTCGGGGGGAATCGAGACCCAGTACTTC; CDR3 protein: CASSSGGIETQYF
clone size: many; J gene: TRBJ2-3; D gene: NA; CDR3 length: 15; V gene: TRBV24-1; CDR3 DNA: TGTGCCACCAGTGTGAAGGGGCGACCCACAGATACGCAGTATTTT; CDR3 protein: CATSVKGRPTDTQYF